This T cell receptor beta chain was documented in a study of T-cell reconstitution after alpha-beta-depleted transplantation in children. General study findings and limits: As was reported, about two months after transplant, alpha-beta T cells came from several hundred expanded graft clones. Recipient T cells and thymic progenitors that survived gave rise to the high TCRbeta diversity observed at day 60 in some patients. Diversity and T-cell counts at one year after transplant derived mostly from new T cells.

The length of the CDR3 is 13 residues. Looked up from germline, CDR1 is DFQATT and CDR2 is SNEGSKA (reference sequence). V lost 1 base, J lost 2 bases, and 0 bases stayed unmatched. Using unique molecular identifiers, the investigators prepared the TCRbeta library. One entry per CDR3 protein, called by TCRdb with MiXCR from the PCR reads. The repertoire holds almost 250,000 distinct CDR3 sequences, with roughly 24% as singletons. Details on this clonotype: Its specificity is not known.

The source was PBMCs, collected before TCRalphabeta/CD19-depleted stem cell transplant. The clonotype was recovered from a girl between 2 and 10 years old with Fanconi anemia, due to receive a stem cell transplant. The chain employs TRBV20-1 and TRBJ2-7; 9 nucleotides line up with TRBD2. The CDR3 sequence: CSARGLAAYEQYF. The CDR3 bases are TGCAGTGCTAGAGGACTAGCGGCCTACGAGCAGTACTTC.